This TCR beta chain emerged from a study of CD8+CD57+ T cells in acquired aplastic anemia. V was pared by 9 bases and J by 7 bases, with 18 bases between. Germline loops: CDR1 MNHEY, CDR2 SVGAGI. This CDR3 has 13 residues. By flow cytometry, patients selected for sequencing had shown an expansion of CD8+CD57+ cells. This clonotype showed up many times. TCR beta VDJ and CDR3 profiling used genomic DNA as template. TCRdb recomputed calls from the reads with MiXCR, one row per CDR3 protein. The sample carries around 150,000 distinct CDR3 sequences, roughly 50% recorded once. The sequence was obtained from a human donor with aplastic anemia. V is TRBV6-5 and J is TRBJ1-1; TRBD1 might be the D (6 bases). Sequencing input: sorted CD4+, CD8+, or CD8+CD57+ T cells (not recorded which) from PBMCs. The CDR3: CARPGTSPFEAFF. Here the CDR3 DNA reads TGTGCCAGACCCGGGACATCACCCTTTGAAGCTTTCTTT.